These T cell receptor beta chains were read from a single sample in a study of beta chain features in type 1 diabetes. The assay was immunoSEQ multiplex PCR, and TCRdb's table has in-frame clones only and misses some. Of nearly 250,000 clones listed, around an eighth are singletons. Material: naive CD4+ T cells from blood. The source of these receptors is a woman aged 40 to 55 in good health. The CDR3 runs from the conserved cysteine through the conserved F or W. The D gene is left open where the match is weak. Clone size appears in some rows only: once, few, many, or a class for an expanded clone.

CDR3 length	D gene	J gene	clone size	V gene	CDR3 DNA	CDR3 protein
15	NA	TRBJ1-5	few	TRBV6-6	TGTGCCAGCAGTTACCTCTCAGGTGTCAATCAGCCCCAGCATTTT	CASSYLSGVNQPQHF
16	TRBD1	TRBJ1-1	few	TRBV19	TGTGCCAGTAGTAACCCTCCCGGGACAGGGGGCACTGAAGCTTTCTTT	CASSNPPGTGGTEAFF
14	NA	TRBJ1-5	NA	TRBV28	TGTGCCAGCCACCCAGGGGACGGTCATCAGCCCCAGCATTTT	CASHPGDGHQPQHF
13	NA	TRBJ1-1	few	TRBV5-1	TGCGCCAGCAGCAGCAGGGTCAACACTGAAGCTTTCTTT	CASSSRVNTEAFF
13	TRBD1	TRBJ2-1	NA	TRBV18	TGTGCCAGCTCACCAGACAGGGACAATGAGCAGTTCTTC	CASSPDRDNEQFF
14	TRBD2	TRBJ2-5	few	TRBV6-1	TGTGCCAGCAGGAGAGGCGGGGGTATCGAGACCCAGTACTTC	CASRRGGGIETQYF
12	NA	TRBJ2-1	few	TRBV21-1	TGTGCCAGCAGCACCAGGTCTCTGGTTCCGTTCTTC	CASSTRSLVPFF
15	TRBD1	TRBJ2-7	few	TRBV9	TGTGCCAGCAGCCCAAAGGACAGGATCTCCTACGAGCAGTACTTC	CASSPKDRISYEQYF
17	TRBD2	TRBJ2-3	NA	TRBV7-2	TGTGCCAGCAGCTTAGAAGTCCTAGCGGGGGTCGGAGATACGCAGTATTTT	CASSLEVLAGVGDTQYF
15	TRBD1	TRBJ2-1	many	TRBV11-2	TGTGCCAGCAGCTATGGACAGGGCTCGTACAATGAGCAGTTCTTC	CASSYGQGSYNEQFF
15	TRBD1	TRBJ1-6	NA	TRBV7-2	TGTGCCAGCAGCCAAGGACAGGGCTATAATTCACCCCTCCACTTT	CASSQGQGYNSPLHF
19	TRBD2	TRBJ2-3	NA	TRBV7-6	TGTGCCAGCAGCTTGCCCCTAGCGGGGGACCACAAAGTGGCAGATACGCAGTATTTT	CASSLPLAGDHKVADTQYF
15	TRBD2	TRBJ2-5	few	TRBV5-6	TGTGCCAGCAGCTTTATAGCGGGGGGGCCTGAGACCCAGTACTTC	CASSFIAGGPETQYF
11	TRBD1	TRBJ2-4	NA	TRBV6-1	TGTGCCAGCAGGGAGACAGGGGATCAGTACTTC	CASRETGDQYF
13	NA	TRBJ1-4	NA	TRBV6-5	TGTGCCAGCAGTTACCGAGCGAGCGGGAAACTGTTTTTT	CASSYRASGKLFF
14	NA	TRBJ1-2	NA	TRBV5-1	TGCGCCAGCAGCCAGTCAGGGCTCGGCTATGGCTACACCTTC	CASSQSGLGYGYTF
18	TRBD2	TRBJ2-7	NA	TRBV18	TGTGCCAGCTCACCAAGGACTAGCGGGAGAAAATTATCCTACGAGCAGTACTTC	CASSPRTSGRKLSYEQYF
15	NA	TRBJ1-5	NA	TRBV6-1	TGTGCCAGCAGTGAAGCAGGAGGTAGCAATCAGCCCCAGCATTTT	CASSEAGGSNQPQHF
15	TRBD1	TRBJ2-7	few	TRBV18	TGTGCCAGCTCACCAGTCCAGGGGGCTACCTACGAGCAGTACTTC	CASSPVQGATYEQYF
13	TRBD1	TRBJ2-7	NA	TRBV28	TGTGCCAGCAGTCCGGGACAGACCTACGAGCAGTACTTC	CASSPGQTYEQYF
15	TRBD1	TRBJ2-1	NA	TRBV5-1	TGCGCCAGCAGCTTACAGGGGGCCCCCTACAATGAGCAGTTCTTC	CASSLQGAPYNEQFF
13	TRBD1	TRBJ2-1	few	TRBV9	TGTGCCAGCAGCGTTAGGACAGGGTATGAGCAGTTCTTC	CASSVRTGYEQFF
14	NA	TRBJ1-2	few	TRBV7-9	TGTGCCAGCAGCTTATCCCCCAACAGCTATGGCTACACCTTC	CASSLSPNSYGYTF
16	NA	TRBJ1-4	few	TRBV9	TGTGCCAGCAGCGTAGGCCGGGGGGGCTCGAATGAAAAACTGTTTTTT	CASSVGRGGSNEKLFF
15	NA	TRBJ1-1	NA	TRBV5-1	TGCGCCAGCAGCTTGGAGCCGGGGTTGGACACTGAAGCTTTCTTT	CASSLEPGLDTEAFF
14	NA	TRBJ1-2	few	TRBV29-1	TGCAGCGTTGGGTGGGCAGTCTGGAAGAGCGGCTACACCTTC	CSVGWAVWKSGYTF
13	NA	TRBJ1-3	few	TRBV5-4	TGTGCCTATCAACCTAGCTCTGGAAACACCATATATTTT	CAYQPSSGNTIYF
17	TRBD1	TRBJ2-6	NA	TRBV19	TGTGCCAGTAGTATCTCCGGGACAGGGGTCGGGGCCAACGTCCTGACTTTC	CASSISGTGVGANVLTF
13	TRBD1	TRBJ1-5	NA	TRBV7-2	TGTGCCAGCAGCTTGACAGGGAATCAGCCCCAGCATTTT	CASSLTGNQPQHF
14	NA	TRBJ1-5	NA	TRBV9	TGTGCCAGCAGCGCGGACCGGGGTCTAGGGCCCCAGCATTTT	CASSADRGLGPQHF
15	NA	TRBJ2-7	few	TRBV6-5	TGTGCCAGCAGTTACCTAGGGGGTTCGTCCTACGAGCAGTACTTC	CASSYLGGSSYEQYF
16	TRBD1	TRBJ1-2	NA	TRBV4-3	TGCGCCAGCAGCCCCTTTGTGGGACAGGGGGCGGAAGGCTACACCTTC	CASSPFVGQGAEGYTF
14	TRBD1	TRBJ1-4	NA	TRBV7-9	TGTGCCAGCAGCTGGGGACAGGCTGGTGAAAAACTGTTTTTT	CASSWGQAGEKLFF
15	TRBD2	TRBJ2-7	few	TRBV7-2	TGTGCCAGCAGCTTAGCGACTAGCGGCTCCTACGAGCAGTACTTC	CASSLATSGSYEQYF
12	NA	TRBJ1-2	few	TRBV29-1	TGCAGCGTTGCAGGACAGCACTATGGCTACACCTTC	CSVAGQHYGYTF
16	TRBD2	TRBJ2-2	NA	TRBV5-1	TGCGCCAGCAGCCCGAGACTAGCGGGGGCCACCGGGGAGCTGTTTTTT	CASSPRLAGATGELFF
17	TRBD1	TRBJ1-5	NA	TRBV18	TGTGCCAGCTCACGATTTGACAGGGAGGATAGCAATCAGCCCCAGCATTTT	CASSRFDREDSNQPQHF
17	NA	TRBJ1-6	few	TRBV18	TGTGCCAGCTCACCAAGTTCTATTTGGACAGCCGATTCACCCCTCCACTTT	CASSPSSIWTADSPLHF
15	NA	TRBJ1-2	few	TRBV7-2	TGTGCCAGCAGCTCCGGCGGGGCGTTTAACTATGGCTACACCTTC	CASSSGGAFNYGYTF
16	TRBD2	TRBJ2-5	few	TRBV5-1	TGCGCCACACGGGATCTAGCGGGCCCGGCAGGGGAGACCCAGTACTTC	CATRDLAGPAGETQYF
16	TRBD2	TRBJ2-5	few	TRBV5-1	TGCGCCAGCAGCTTGGGGCTAGCGGGGGGCCAAGAGACCCAGTACTTC	CASSLGLAGGQETQYF